Listed below are T cell receptor beta chains from one sample, sequenced in a study of cytomegalovirus exposure and HLA in healthy donors. Method: immunoSEQ multiplex PCR; TCRdb's copy keeps in-frame clones and lacks some. This repertoire shows about 180,000 clones, 85% to 90% found once; its top ten account for 1.4%. Sequenced input: PBMCs. These receptor sequences come from a woman in her twenties or thirties in good health and CMV-seronegative. Each CDR3 is given without its conserved first and last residue. Each record gives: V gene, CDR3 protein.

TRBV19 | ASSPVRRGSNQPQH
TRBV19 | ASSERTGTEAF
TRBV6-5 | ASSYGGGCCTEAF
TRBV30 | AWRDQGSNKDNSPLH
TRBV19 | ASKSLEGMRSPLH
TRBV4-1 | ASSPRDRGYQPQH
TRBV7-9 | ASSGTESSNQPQH
TRBV30 | AWSEGTANTGELF
TRBV9 | ASSVEEGFGPGRLEQF
TRBV5-1 | ASRAGYLLEKNSPLH
TRBV7-9 | ASSRGDSPLH
TRBV10-3 | AISLGQGRNTEAF
TRBV7-9 | ASSQGQGGPDYGYT
TRBV15 | ATSREIGRGGYEQY
TRBV2 | ASSEDSNEQF
TRBV11-2 | ASSLAGSGEAF
TRBV5-6 | ASSLPTGSGYT
TRBV7-2 | ASSDGNVNYGYT
TRBV7-2 | ASSIPGTGANYGYT
TRBV18 | ASSPPREGETQY
TRBV30 | AWRQGAFYGYT
TRBV4-1 | ASSQDGTGIYEQY
TRBV27 | ASSLSPGRGSDEQF
TRBV27 | ASSKQLTFGDEQY
TRBV7-2 | ASSLVAGHSVDGYT
TRBV27 | ASSPRQGLGEQY
TRBV10-1 | ASSEPTGAGGYT
TRBV5-5 | ASSAAGRRNYGYT
TRBV19 | ASRNLGLAGATGELF
TRBV5-6 | ASSPSGGGHNEQF
TRBV5-8 | ASGGNYNEQF
TRBV19 | ASSIWGGASYNEQF